This passage covers 28 T cell receptor beta chains from one sample sequenced in a study of TIL therapy for anti-PD-1-resistant metastatic lung cancer. The sample's time point: pre-treatment sample, taken before nivolumab and TIL therapy. Sequencing used immunoSEQ v3. The method was immunoSEQ multiplex PCR; TCRdb's version includes in-frame clones alone and lacks a portion of them. The data hold about 60,000 clones, with under 75% observed a single time. Sequenced material: blood, taken at baseline. Receptor source: a person between 25 and 79 years old with non-small cell lung cancer.

This rearrangement joins TRBV7-8 to TRBJ2-2; 9 positions match TRBD2. Germline V gene data show CDR1 as SGHVS and CDR2 as FQNEAQ. Trimming removed 1 base from V and 5 bases from J; junction bases left unmatched: 2. This CDR3 has 15 residues. The DNA for the CDR3 is TGTGCCAGCAGCTTAGGGACTAGCGAGACCGGGGAGCTGTTTTTT. Translation: CASSLGTSETGELFF.

The rearrangement uses TRBV14 and TRBJ2-3, with D possibly being TRBD2 (5 bases). The CDR3 is 12 amino acids. Germline V CDR1 and CDR2: SGHDN, FVKESK. V shed 4 bases and J shed 9 bases, with 11 bases lying between them. CDR3 loop: CASSPTRRTQYF. Written as DNA, the CDR3 is TGTGCCAGCAGCCCTACTCGGAGGACGCAGTATTTT.

The sample holds one count of this clone. The V gene is TRBV9, the J gene TRBJ1-2; the D gene is possibly TRBD1 (6 bases). The germline CDR1 and CDR2 sequences are SGDLS and YYNGEE. Trimming removed 4 bases at V and 1 base at J, with 17 bases between. The CDR3 has 16 amino acids. The CDR3 DNA reads as TGTGCCAGCAGCCCCAACCCGAGGACAGATAACTATGGCTACACCTTC. The encoded protein is CASSPNPRTDNYGYTF.

The chain couples TRBV6-5 to TRBJ2-3, with 8 bases aligning to TRBD2. The CDR3 runs 13 residues. V gave up 10 bases and J gave up 5 bases; unmatched junction bases: 8. Germline-derived CDR1 and CDR2 are MNHEY and SVGAGI. This chain's CDR3 is CATGPRGGDTQYF. The CDR3 DNA reads TGTGCCACCGGGCCTCGGGGGGGAGATACGCAGTATTTT.

This chain connects TRBV15 to TRBJ1-1; TRBD1 is a possible D gene (5 bases). The CDR3 totals 15 residues. Per germline, CDR1 LNHNV and CDR2 YYDKDF (reference sequence). The V gene lost 0 bases and the J gene lost 4 bases, with 12 bases spanning the gap. The CDR3 reads CATSRERVQGTEAFF. The CDR3, as DNA: TGTGCCACCAGCAGAGAAAGGGTTCAGGGCACTGAAGCTTTCTTT.

Only a few counts were recorded for this clone. This chain joins TRBV9 and TRBJ1-1; D is undetermined. V was pared by 7 bases and J by 1 base, with 14 bases between. Germline V lookup: CDR1 SGDLS, CDR2 YYNGEE. This CDR3 has 14 residues. CDR3 residues: CASGPPTANTEAFF. The CDR3 bases are TGTGCCAGCGGCCCCCCGACGGCGAACACTGAAGCTTTCTTT.

Note on this clone: The same CDR3 can be traced to other DNA sequences in this sample. This chain connects TRBV5-1 to TRBJ2-7, with TRBD1 as a possible D gene (6 bases). With 2 bases removed from V and 0 bases from J, the gap between germline ends came to 24 bases. Germline assignment: CDR1 SGHRS and CDR2 YFSETQ. The CDR3 consists of 19 residues. CDR3 sequence (DNA): TGCGCCAGCAGCTTTTTCTCAGGGTCGAGCGGACAGAGCTCCTACGAGCAGTACTTC. It encodes CASSFFSGSSGQSSYEQYF.

The sample holds a few counts of this clone. The rearrangement joins TRBV19 to TRBJ1-5; 8 nucleotides line up with TRBD1. The CDR3 totals 15 residues. Trimming took 6 bases from V and 2 from J; bases not matched to a gene: 6. In germline, CDR1 is LNHDA, CDR2 SQIVND (reference sequence). The CDR3 region is CASSTTGVGNQPQHF. Here the CDR3 DNA reads TGTGCCAGTAGCACGACAGGGGTGGGCAATCAGCCCCAGCATTTT. The variable domain in full, completed from reference TRBV19 and TRBJ1-5, reads DGGITQSPKYLFRKEGQNVTLSCEQNLNHDAMYWYRQDPGQGLRLIYYSQIVNDFQKGDIAEGYSVSREKKESFPLTVTSAQKNPTAFYLCASSTTGVGNQPQHFGDGTRLSIL.

As regards this clone: A junction boundary mismatches the germline segment, possibly from a read error. J is TRBJ2-7 and V is TRBV29-1, with D perhaps matching TRBD2 (5 bases). Looked up from germline, CDR1 is SQVTM and CDR2 is ANQGSEA. CDR3 length: 16 amino acids. DNA of the CDR3: TGCGGCGTTGTTTCTGCGGAGGACCTGGGAGCCTACGAGCAGTACTTC. This encodes CGVVSAEDLGAYEQYF.

This sequence joins TRBV11-2 and TRBJ2-3; D is undetermined. The CDR3 totals 16 residues. The germline V gene has CDR1 SGHAT and CDR2 FQNNGV. V was cut by 1 base and J by 3 bases, with 14 bases left in between. DNA for the CDR3: TGTGCCAGCAGCTTAGCGGTCAGTCGGATAACAGATACGCAGTATTTT. Its protein product is CASSLAVSRITDTQYF.

The chain employs TRBV5-6 and TRBJ1-2; tentative D call: TRBD1 (5 bases). Germline assignment: CDR1 SGHDT and CDR2 YYEEEE. The CDR3 covers 14 residues. Trimming cost V 2 bases and J 3 bases, with 11 bases left between them. CDR3 in DNA: TGTGCCAGCAGCTTTGGGGCATTAGACTATGGCTACACCTTC. This encodes CASSFGALDYGYTF.

This chain links TRBV4-2 with TRBJ1-3; 9 bases match TRBD1. This CDR3 contains 15 residues. The germline V gene encodes CDR1 LGHNA and CDR2 YNFKEQ. With 0 bases clipped from V and 6 bases from J, the junction kept 3 bases outside the gene matches. CDR3 region: CASSQEGQGVNTIYF. The CDR3 DNA is TGTGCCAGCAGCCAAGAGGGACAGGGCGTAAACACCATATATTTT.

The V and J genes are TRBV28 and TRBJ2-2; D is uncertain. CDR3 length equals 12 residues. Trimming left V 1 base short and J 8 bases short, with 5 bases between. Germline lookup yields CDR1 MDHEN and CDR2 SYDVKM. This CDR3 is CASSLSEGELFF. The CDR3 DNA sequence: TGTGCCAGCAGTTTATCCGAGGGGGAGCTGTTTTTT.

V usage is TRBV5-5 and J usage is TRBJ2-1, with 9 bases fitting TRBD1. V shed 2 bases and J 5 bases; nucleotides not matched to a gene: 5. The CDR3 is made up of 15 amino acids. Germline V gene sequence: CDR1 SGHKS, CDR2 YYEKEE (reference sequence). For the CDR3, the DNA is TGTGCCAGCAGCTTACGGGACAGGGATAACAATGAGCAGTTCTTC. It yields the protein CASSLRDRDNNEQFF.

The chain employs TRBV6-6 and TRBJ1-5, with a possible D match to TRBD1 (5 bases). V gave up 0 bases and J gave up 7 bases, with 10 bases separating them. Germline CDR1 and CDR2: MNHNY and SVGAGI (reference sequence). This CDR3 has 14 residues. The CDR3: CASSYSGGEQPQHF. CDR3 DNA sequence: TGTGCCAGCAGTTACTCGGGGGGAGAACAGCCCCAGCATTTT.

This clone was counted once. The rearrangement joins TRBV19 to TRBJ2-1; D uncertain. CDR1 LNHDA and CDR2 SQIVND come from the germline V gene (reference sequence). The CDR3 covers 12 residues. The V and J ends lost 6 bases and 7 bases respectively, with 10 bases between them. This CDR3 reads CASSLRWNEQFF. CDR3 in DNA: TGTGCCAGTAGCCTTAGATGGAATGAGCAGTTCTTC.

This clone was seen only a few times. The chain employs TRBV30 and TRBJ2-2; D is undetermined. V shed 0 bases and J shed 5 bases, with 4 bases lying between them. The CDR3 is 12 residues long. The germline gives CDR1 GTSNPN, CDR2 SVGIG (reference sequence). Here the CDR3 reads CAWSVSTGELFF. DNA of the CDR3: TGTGCCTGGAGTGTCTCGACCGGGGAGCTGTTTTTT.

This chain uses TRBV5-4 with TRBJ2-3; no clear D gene. V lost 4 bases to trimming and J lost 5 bases, with 14 bases between them. Germline lookup yields CDR1 SGHNT and CDR2 YYREEE (reference sequence). The CDR3 contains 14 residues. This CDR3 reads CASSPPQREDTQYF. The CDR3 nucleotides are TGTGCCAGCAGCCCTCCCCAGCGAGAAGATACGCAGTATTTT.

This clone showed up just a few times. The chain combines TRBV2 with TRBJ2-7, with a possible D match to TRBD2 (7 bases). Germline V gene lookup returns CDR1 SNHLY and CDR2 FYNNEI. The CDR3 is 15 residues long. The V end lost 5 bases, the J end lost 7 bases, and 21 bases lay between the germline ends. The CDR3 loop reads CASSPQGSPGGEQYF. The CDR3 bases are TGTGCCAGCAGTCCCCAGGGGAGCCCCGGGGGGGAGCAGTACTTC.

J is TRBJ2-5 and V is TRBV5-1; D is possibly TRBD2 (6 bases). V was shortened by 5 bases and J by 1 base, with 9 bases between the two germline ends. Germline CDR1 and CDR2: SGHRS and YFSETQ. CDR3 size: 13 residues. In DNA form, the CDR3 reads TGCGCCAGCAGTAGGACTACCCAAGAGACCCAGTACTTC. This gives the protein CASSRTTQETQYF.

CDR3 bases: TGTGCCTGGAGTTGGGGTTCAGGGGCCAACGTCCTGACTTTC. Protein sequence: CAWSWGSGANVLTF. V gene TRBV30 combines with J gene TRBJ2-6; no reliable D call. Germline loops: CDR1 GTSNPN, CDR2 SVGIG (reference sequence). The V end was cut by 2 bases, the J end by 4 bases, with 9 bases between. The CDR3 covers 14 residues. Based on the CDR3 plus reference TRBV30 and TRBJ2-6, the full variable domain is SQTIHQWPATLVQPVGSPLSLECTVEGTSNPNLYWYRQAAGRGLQLLFYSVGIGQISSEVPQNLSASRPQDRQFILSSKKLLLSDSGFYLCAWSWGSGANVLTFGAGSRLTVL.

CDR3 sequence reads: CASSQDFREETQYF. The CDR3 bases are TGTGCCAGCAGCCAAGATTTCAGGGAAGAGACCCAGTACTTC. The chain combines TRBV14 with TRBJ2-5, with a tentative D call TRBD1 (5 bases). CDR3 length equals 14 residues. The germline V gene has CDR1 SGHDN and CDR2 FVKESK. The V and J ends lost 0 bases and 3 bases respectively, with 8 bases between them.

The CDR3 is CAISSGGALTDTQYF. Here the CDR3 DNA reads TGTGCCATCAGTAGCGGGGGGGCCCTAACAGATACGCAGTATTTT. The chain is built from TRBV10-3 and TRBJ2-3; 10 positions agree with TRBD2. V shed 5 bases, J shed 3 bases, and the junction held 5 bases outside the gene matches. The length of the CDR3 is 15 residues. The germline V gene has CDR1 ENHRY and CDR2 SYGVKD.

The chain couples TRBV5-1 to TRBJ1-4; possibly TRBD1 for D (5 bases). Trimming removed 0 bases at V and 8 bases at J, with 11 bases between. This CDR3 comprises 14 residues. CDR1 is SGHRS and CDR2 is YFSETQ in the germline V gene. CDR3 DNA: TGCGCCAGCAGCTTGGTCCAGGGAGACGAAAAACTGTTTTTT. Its protein is CASSLVQGDEKLFF.

This clone showed up just a few times. The chain employs TRBV13 and TRBJ1-2; no reliable D call. V was clipped by 2 bases and J by 2 bases, with 12 bases between them. CDR3 length: 15 residues. Germline V gives CDR1 PRHDT, CDR2 FYEKMQ (reference sequence). The CDR3 bases are TGTGCCAGCAGCTTATTCGCCCAGATAAACTATGGCTACACCTTC. Its protein is CASSLFAQINYGYTF.

This clone has a handful of counts. The V call is TRBV30, the J call TRBJ1-4; 8 nucleotides match TRBD1. This CDR3 has 16 amino acids. V lost 0 bases to trimming and J lost 3 bases; unmatched junction nucleotides: 6. CDR1 is GTSNPN and CDR2 is SVGIG in the germline V gene (reference sequence). The CDR3 nucleotides read TGTGCCTGGAGTGTAGGACAGGGTAGCTCTAATGAAAAACTGTTTTTT. Its translation is CAWSVGQGSSNEKLFF. Together with reference TRBV30 and TRBJ1-4, the CDR3 gives the full variable domain: SQTIHQWPATLVQPVGSPLSLECTVEGTSNPNLYWYRQAAGRGLQLLFYSVGIGQISSEVPQNLSASRPQDRQFILSSKKLLLSDSGFYLCAWSVGQGSSNEKLFFGSGTQLSVL.

This clone was counted a single time. The rearrangement links TRBV7-9 to TRBJ2-7; 12 bases are shared with TRBD2. The length of the CDR3 is 16 residues. CDR1 is SEHNR, CDR2 FQNEAQ, per germline (reference sequence). With V trimmed by 5 bases and J by 4 bases, 9 bases remained unmatched. The CDR3: CASSPPSGRAAYEQYF. CDR3 in DNA: TGTGCCAGCAGCCCCCCTAGCGGGAGGGCCGCGTACGAGCAGTACTTC.

The chain carries TRBV7-9 and TRBJ1-5, with 10 positions matching TRBD1. The germline V gene encodes CDR1 SEHNR and CDR2 FQNEAQ (reference sequence). The V gene end was trimmed by 1 base and the J gene end by 2 bases; junction bases not matched to a gene: 5. CDR3 length: 17 amino acids. CDR3 in DNA: TGTGCCAGCAGCTTAGGAACCGGGACAGGGGGCAATCAGCCCCAGCATTTT. Amino acids: CASSLGTGTGGNQPQHF.